Listed here are 7 T cell receptor beta chains from one sample, sequenced in a study of blood T cell repertoires in COVID-19. Clones were read by immunoSEQ multiplex PCR, and TCRdb kept only the in-frame ones, dropping some. This repertoire shows 200,000 to 250,000 clones, more than 65% found once; its top ten account for approximately 2.5%. Sample: peripheral blood. Receptors originate from a woman aged 55-69 years with acute or convalescent COVID-19.

V is TRBV5-1 and J is TRBJ2-2; 7 bases line up with TRBD1. V was pared by 5 bases and J by 7 bases, with 5 bases of the junction left unmatched. Per the germline V gene, CDR1 is SGHRS and CDR2 is YFSETQ. The CDR3 covers 13 residues. The CDR3 coding sequence is TGCGCCAGCAGTACAGACAGGGTCGGGGAGCTGTTTTTT. Amino acids: CASSTDRVGELFF. The variable domain in full, with the rest retrieved from reference TRBV5-1 and TRBJ2-2, is KAGVTQTPRYLIKTRGQQVTLSCSPISGHRSVSWYQQTPGQGLQFLFEYFSETQRNKGNFPGRFSGRQFSNSRSEMNVSTLELGDSALYLCASSTDRVGELFFGEGSRLTVL.

CDR3 nucleotide sequence: TGCGCCAGCAGCTGGGACAGGATCACAGATACGCAGTATTTT. Its translation is CASSWDRITDTQYF. The genes are TRBV5-1 and TRBJ2-3; the match to TRBD1 covers 8 bases. Germline V gene sequence: CDR1 SGHRS, CDR2 YFSETQ. The V segment lost 3 bases and the J segment 2 bases; nucleotides outside the gene matches: 2. The CDR3 totals 14 residues.

The chain has TRBV5-1 and TRBJ2-3, with 8 nucleotides matching TRBD1. The J segment lost 1 base and the V segment lost 0 bases, leaving 7 bases of the junction unmatched. CDR1 and CDR2 from the germline V gene are SGHRS and YFSETQ. This CDR3 is 17 amino acids long. The CDR3 is CASSLGIGQGGTDTQYF. CDR3 nucleotides: TGCGCCAGCAGCTTGGGGATAGGACAGGGCGGCACAGATACGCAGTATTTT.

The V gene is TRBV5-6, the J gene TRBJ1-2, with D tentatively TRBD1 (6 bases). Germline V gene data show CDR1 as SGHDT and CDR2 as YYEEEE. The CDR3 is 14 residues long. The V end lost 5 bases, the J end lost 5 bases, and 16 bases lay between the germline ends. The CDR3 bases are TGTGCCAGCAGTCCAGCACAGGGCACATATGGCTACACCTTC. Protein product: CASSPAQGTYGYTF.

The chain combines TRBV24-1 with TRBJ1-4; tentatively, D is TRBD1 (5 bases). Looked up from germline, CDR1 is KGHDR and CDR2 is SFDVKD. V was clipped by 3 bases and J by 5 bases, with 15 bases between them. CDR3 length equals 16 residues. CDR3 nucleotides: TGTGCCACCAGTGATGCAGGGTCTCTATCCAATGAAAAACTGTTTTTT. It specifies CATSDAGSLSNEKLFF.

This rearrangement joins TRBV18 to TRBJ2-3; 9 nucleotides agree with TRBD2. The V gene's germline CDR1 is KGHSH and CDR2 LQKENI. V shed 5 bases and J 0 bases; nucleotides not matched to a gene: 6. This CDR3 has 16 residues. The CDR3 loop reads CASSSSGTSSTDTQYF. CDR3 sequence (DNA): TGTGCCAGCTCATCTTCCGGGACTAGCAGCACAGATACGCAGTATTTT.

The rearrangement links TRBV5-4 to TRBJ1-2; D not certain. The CDR3 spans 14 residues. Trimming left V 3 bases short and J 4 bases short, with 13 bases between. The V gene's germline CDR1 is SGHNT and CDR2 YYREEE (reference sequence). CDR3 nucleotide sequence: TGTGCCAGCAGCTCTGGAACAGAACCCTATGGCTACACCTTC. Translated, it gives CASSSGTEPYGYTF.